What follows is one T cell receptor (beta chain) and its context. Its cognate antigen is unknown. Profiled with immunoSEQ multiplex PCR; TCRdb holds only in-frame clones, not every one. This table has tens of thousands of clones, around 80% appearing once. This specimen comes from a study of a mutant IDH1 vaccine in newly diagnosed glioma. Study-level background: Patients were started on vaccination 4-6 weeks after radiotherapy alone, or with temozolomide cycles.

Study-wide points: In 90% to 95% of patients, immune responses induced by the vaccine occurred.

Germline values: CDR1 MNHEY, CDR2 SVGAGI. CDR3 length: 14 residues. The germline V and J ends were trimmed by 0 bases and 5 bases, with 10 bases remaining between them. Sample time point: week 23, last vaccination. It was 300 ug of mutant IDH1 20-mer peptide that made up each vaccine dose, given with topical imiquimod. The V and J genes are TRBV6-5 and TRBJ1-1; D gene uncertain. The receptor was isolated from a man in his forties with glioma. The material was PBMCs, obtained from a glioma patient whose treatment included an IDH1 peptide vaccine. This chain's CDR3 is CASSYSISGTEAFF. CDR3 nucleotide sequence: TGTGCCAGCAGTTACTCGATTAGTGGTACTGAAGCTTTCTTT.